The sequence of this T cell receptor (beta chain) was determined in a study of T-cell reconstitution after alpha-beta-depleted transplantation in children. General study points: Day-60 TCRbeta diversity that was high in some patients was derived from surviving recipient T cells and thymic progenitors. Reported findings indicate that, about two months after transplant, alpha-beta T cells came from several hundred expanded clones, which were derived from non-depleted graft cells. At one year after transplant, newly produced T cells mostly accounted for T-cell counts and diversity.

This clonotype was recorded at least ten times. Its antigen is as yet unknown. TCRbeta library preparation incorporated unique molecular identifiers. Each CDR3 protein gets one entry after TCRdb re-called the PCR reads with MiXCR. Among 220,000 or so distinct CDR3 sequences listed, less than 9% were seen once. The germline V gene encodes CDR1 SQVTM and CDR2 ANQGSEA. V lost 7 bases to trimming and J lost 2 bases, with 10 bases between them. This CDR3 has 12 amino acids. J is TRBJ2-3 and V is TRBV29-1; D is ambiguous. The clonotype originates from a male patient aged 10-17 years who had a stem cell transplant for acute lymphoblastic leukemia, so the T cells may come from the graft donor. The sample in question was PBMCs, mostly from graft donor cells, obtained 180 days after TCRalphabeta/CD19-depleted stem cell transplant. CDR3 amino acids: CSAPTPTDTQYF. For the CDR3, the DNA is TGCAGCGCTCCGACCCCCACAGATACGCAGTATTTT.